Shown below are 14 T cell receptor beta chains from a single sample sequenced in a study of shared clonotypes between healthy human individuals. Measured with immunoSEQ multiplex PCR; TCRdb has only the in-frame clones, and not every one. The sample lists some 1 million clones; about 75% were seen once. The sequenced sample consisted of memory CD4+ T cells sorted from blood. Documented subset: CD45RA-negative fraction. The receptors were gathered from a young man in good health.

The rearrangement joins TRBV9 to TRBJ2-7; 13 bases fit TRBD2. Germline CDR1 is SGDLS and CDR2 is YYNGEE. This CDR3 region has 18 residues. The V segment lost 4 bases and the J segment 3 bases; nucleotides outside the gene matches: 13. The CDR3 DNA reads TGTGCCAGCAGCTCGGGCCCGGGACTAGCGGGAAGGGTCTACGAGCAGTACTTC. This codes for CASSSGPGLAGRVYEQYF.

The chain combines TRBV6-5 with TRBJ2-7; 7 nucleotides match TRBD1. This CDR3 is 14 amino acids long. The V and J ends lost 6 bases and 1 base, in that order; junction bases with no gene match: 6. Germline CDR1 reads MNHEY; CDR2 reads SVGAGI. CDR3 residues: CASRFLQGSYEQYF. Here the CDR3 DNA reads TGTGCCAGCAGGTTTCTACAGGGGTCCTACGAGCAGTACTTC.

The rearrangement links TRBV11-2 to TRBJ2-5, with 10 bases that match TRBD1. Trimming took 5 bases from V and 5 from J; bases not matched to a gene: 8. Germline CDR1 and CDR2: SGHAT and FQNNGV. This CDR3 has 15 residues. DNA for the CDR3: TGTGCCAGCAGCCCTGGGACAGGGGCGTTCGAGACCCAGTACTTC. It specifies CASSPGTGAFETQYF.

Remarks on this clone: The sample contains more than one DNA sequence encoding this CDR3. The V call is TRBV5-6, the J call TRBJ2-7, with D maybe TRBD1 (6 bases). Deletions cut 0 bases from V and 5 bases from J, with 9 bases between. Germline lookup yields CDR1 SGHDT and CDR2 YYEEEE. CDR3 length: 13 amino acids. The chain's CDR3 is CASSLDRVNEQYF. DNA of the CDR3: TGTGCCAGCAGCTTGGACAGGGTCAACGAGCAGTACTTC.

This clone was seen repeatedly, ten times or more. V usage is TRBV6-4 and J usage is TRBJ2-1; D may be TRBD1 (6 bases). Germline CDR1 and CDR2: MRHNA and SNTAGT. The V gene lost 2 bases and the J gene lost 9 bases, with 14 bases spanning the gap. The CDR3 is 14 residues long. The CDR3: CASSDTDRTGEQFF. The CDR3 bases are TGTGCCAGCAGTGACACAGACAGGACGGGTGAGCAGTTCTTC.

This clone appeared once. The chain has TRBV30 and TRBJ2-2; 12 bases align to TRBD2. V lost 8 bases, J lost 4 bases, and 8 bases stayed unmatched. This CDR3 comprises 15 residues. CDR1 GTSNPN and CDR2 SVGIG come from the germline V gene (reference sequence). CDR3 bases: TGTGCCCACAGACTAGCGGGGGTCGGCACCGGGGAGCTGTTTTTT. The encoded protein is CAHRLAGVGTGELFF.

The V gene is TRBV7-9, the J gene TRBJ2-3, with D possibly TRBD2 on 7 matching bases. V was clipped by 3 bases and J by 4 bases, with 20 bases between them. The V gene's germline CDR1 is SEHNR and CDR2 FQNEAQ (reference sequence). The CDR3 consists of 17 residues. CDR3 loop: CASSFLKLGGGADTQYF. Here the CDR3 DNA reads TGTGCCAGCAGCTTCCTCAAACTCGGAGGGGGGGCAGATACGCAGTATTTT.

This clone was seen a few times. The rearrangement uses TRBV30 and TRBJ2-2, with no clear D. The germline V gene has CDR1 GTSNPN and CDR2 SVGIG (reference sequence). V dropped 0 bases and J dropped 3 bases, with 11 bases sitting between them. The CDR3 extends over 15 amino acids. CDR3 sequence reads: CAWSVLGMYTGELFF. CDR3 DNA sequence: TGTGCCTGGAGTGTGTTAGGGATGTACACCGGGGAGCTGTTTTTT.

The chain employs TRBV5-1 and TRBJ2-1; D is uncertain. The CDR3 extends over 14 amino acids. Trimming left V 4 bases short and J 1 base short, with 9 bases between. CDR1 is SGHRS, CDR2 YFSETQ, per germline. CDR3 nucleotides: TGCGCCAGCAGCCAATACGGGTCCTACAATGAGCAGTTCTTC. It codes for CASSQYGSYNEQFF.

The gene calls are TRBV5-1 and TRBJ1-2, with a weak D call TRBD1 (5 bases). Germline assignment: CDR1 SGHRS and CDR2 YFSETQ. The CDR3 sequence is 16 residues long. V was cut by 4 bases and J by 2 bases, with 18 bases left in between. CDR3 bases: TGCGCCAGCAGCCCCGGAAGCAGGGAAAAGAACTATGGCTACACCTTC. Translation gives CASSPGSREKNYGYTF.

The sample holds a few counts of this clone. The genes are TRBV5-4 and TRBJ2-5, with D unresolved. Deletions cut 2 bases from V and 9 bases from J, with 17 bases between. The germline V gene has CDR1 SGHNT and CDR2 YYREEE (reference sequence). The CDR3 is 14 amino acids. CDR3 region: CASSLPTDPVAQYF. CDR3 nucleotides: TGTGCCAGCAGCTTACCTACCGACCCCGTGGCCCAGTACTTC.

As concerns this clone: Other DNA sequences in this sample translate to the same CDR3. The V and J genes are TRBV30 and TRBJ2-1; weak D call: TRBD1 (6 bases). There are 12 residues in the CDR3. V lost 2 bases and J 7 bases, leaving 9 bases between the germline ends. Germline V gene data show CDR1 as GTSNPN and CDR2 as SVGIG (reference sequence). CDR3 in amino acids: CAWSLQGNEQFF. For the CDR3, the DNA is TGTGCCTGGAGTTTACAGGGAAATGAGCAGTTCTTC.

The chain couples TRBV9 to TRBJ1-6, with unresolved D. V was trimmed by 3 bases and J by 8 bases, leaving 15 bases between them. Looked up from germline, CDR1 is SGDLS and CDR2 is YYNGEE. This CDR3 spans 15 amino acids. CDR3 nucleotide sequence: TGTGCCAGCAGCGGGCAGTATAGCGTGTATTCACCCCTCCACTTT. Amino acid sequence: CASSGQYSVYSPLHF.

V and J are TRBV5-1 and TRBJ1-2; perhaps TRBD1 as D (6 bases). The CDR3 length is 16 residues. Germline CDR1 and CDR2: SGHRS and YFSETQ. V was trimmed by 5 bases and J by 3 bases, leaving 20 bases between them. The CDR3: CASRPETGNLDYGYTF. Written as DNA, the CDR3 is TGCGCCAGCAGGCCTGAAACAGGGAACCTGGACTATGGCTACACCTTC.